This T cell receptor beta chain comes out of a study of graft-versus-host responses after intestinal transplantation (dated by TCRdb to the early 2020s). In the study overall: Recipients received multivisceral, liver-intestinal, or isolated intestinal transplants. All recipients received anti-thymocyte globulin induction followed by maintenance tacrolimus and steroids for approximately 3 years. Bulk TCR-beta CDR3 sequencing was used to track graft-versus-host and host-versus-graft alloreactive T cell clones in the graft, circulation and bone marrow after intestinal transplantation. Alloreactive clones were identified by sequencing pre-transplant mixed lymphocyte reaction products and comparing them with unstimulated pre-transplant donor and recipient T cells. The cohort enrolled under 25 intestinal transplant recipients including one retransplant, and a few patients lacking pretransplant specimens were excluded. A peak of at least 4% donor T cells among recipient peripheral blood mononuclear cells was the definition used for donor T cell macrochimerism. Instead of going to the commercial service, samples from a few later patients were sequenced in-house on an Illumina MiSeq and processed with MiXCR. General conclusions and limits of the study: Conclusions were limited by the relatively low number and heterogeneity of intestinal transplant patients. GvH clones were found in recipient bone marrow, and some of the GvH clones appeared earlier in ileal mucosa or blood, which is consistent with an intestinal mucosal origin. In the allografts of patients with donor T cell macrochimerism, GvH to HvG T cell clonal ratios were high. Peak levels of circulating GvH clones were associated with declines in HvG clones early after transplant.

About this clone: The antigen it binds to is not known. Per-base quality was not reported, and no clone a single base away is much larger than it.

The time point label on this specimen signifies: cells obtained before transplantation from donor or recipient. CD3+CD4+ and CD3+CD8+ populations were FACS-sorted from unstimulated pre-transplant donor and recipient cells taken from spleen or lymph nodes. CDR1 and CDR2, looked up from the germline V gene, are SGHVS and FQNEAQ. V loses 5 bases, J loses 2 bases, and the germline ends lie 10 bases apart. Taken from cysteine to phenylalanine, the CDR3 has 13 residues. Only the CDR3 region is kept as DNA, spanning 39 bases read in frame from base 1. The library relied on the immunoSEQ multiplex PCR assay. For most patients, genomic DNA was isolated with the Qiagen DNeasy Blood and Tissue Kit and shipped frozen to Adaptive Biotechnologies for TCR sequencing. Adaptive Biotechnologies carried out high-throughput TCR-beta CDR3 sequencing of genomic DNA for most patients. The paper's data handling went like this. TCR sequencing data for more than 15 patients were retrieved from Adaptive's ImmunoSEQ software; a few other patients were processed with MiXCR and VDJtools. CD4 versus CD8 sorting errors were corrected by removing sequences found in both subsets at a frequency ratio below 5:1. CDR3 nucleotide sequences shared between donor and recipient were removed because their origin could not be assigned. To be classed as alloreactive, a clone needed at least 2-fold expansion over unstimulated cells and a minimum CFSE-low frequency of 0.002% (template counts) or 0.001% (read counts). Clones detected in sequenced pre-transplant spleen, lymph node, or MLR CFSE-low populations of the donor or recipient were defined as mappable. Cumulative frequency of alloreactive clones was calculated as a percentage of all sequences weighted by copy number. The table comes from immuneACCESS by way of TCRdb, which keeps in-frame sequences with V and J called. Part of the clones is missing from these tables; in studies checked, under half for an unresolved V gene and the rest for unknown reasons. V, J and clone size are taken as reported in that table, and D and trimming were inferred from the DNA itself. A total of 90,000 to 95,000 clones appear in this sample, around 93% of them only once. Clones ranked in the top ten supply over 0.45% of the sample.

The TCR comes from a human donor who received an intestinal transplant. The input for sequencing was unstimulated CD8+ T cells sorted from spleen or lymph node cells, taken before intestinal transplant. The chain employs TRBV7-8 and TRBJ2-7; TRBD1 could be the D gene, as 5 bases match. For the CDR3, the sequence is CASSPQGAYEQYF. The DNA sequence is given as TGTGCCAGCAGCCCCCAGGGCGCCTACGAGCAGTACTTC.